This T cell receptor (beta chain) was obtained from a study of CD8 T cells in ankylosing spondylitis. Study outcomes and limitations: Matched synovial fluid from ankylosing spondylitis patients was reported to be enriched for disease-linked clones. Earlier reports found some motif variants in synovial fluid and blood in reactive arthritis. Disease-associated clones were CD8+ and fairly uncommon in peripheral blood.

As the method for making TCR beta libraries, quantitative 5'-RACE with molecular barcodes was used. A single record per CDR3 protein comes from TCRdb applying MiXCR to the 5' RACE reads. The sample consists of some 220,000 distinct CDR3 sequences, 10% of them appearing once. There are many counts of this clonotype. What it binds is not known. Sequenced sample: blood, either unsorted or a sorted T cell fraction (not recorded which). The sequence derives from a male donor with ankylosing spondylitis or in good health (not recorded which).

CDR3: CAWSVGAAYEQYF. The CDR3 DNA reads TGTGCCTGGAGTGTTGGAGCTGCCTACGAGCAGTACTTC. This sequence joins TRBV30 and TRBJ2-7, with no clear D. The V gene lost 0 bases and the J gene lost 2 bases, with 8 bases spanning the gap. CDR3 length: 13 amino acids. Germline V lookup: CDR1 GTSNPN, CDR2 SVGIG (reference sequence).